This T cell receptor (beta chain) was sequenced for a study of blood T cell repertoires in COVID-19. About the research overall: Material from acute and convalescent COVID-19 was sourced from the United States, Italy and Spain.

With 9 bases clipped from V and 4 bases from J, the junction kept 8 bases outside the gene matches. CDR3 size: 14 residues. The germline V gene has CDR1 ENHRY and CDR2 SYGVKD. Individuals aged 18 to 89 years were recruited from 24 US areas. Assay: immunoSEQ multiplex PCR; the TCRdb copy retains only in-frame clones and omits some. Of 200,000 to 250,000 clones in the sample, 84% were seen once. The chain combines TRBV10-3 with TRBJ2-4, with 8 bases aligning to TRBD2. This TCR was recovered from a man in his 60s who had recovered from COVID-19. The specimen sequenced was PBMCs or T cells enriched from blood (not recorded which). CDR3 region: CAISSGTEKNIQYF. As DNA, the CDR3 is TGTGCCATTAGTAGCGGGACGGAAAAAAACATTCAGTACTTC.